One sample yielded the 24 T cell receptor beta chains listed below, sequenced in a study of beta chain features in type 1 diabetes. Notes on the study in general: People with Type 1 diabetes carried modestly yet significantly shorter TCRB CDR3s in all four CD4+ subsets.

These receptors have no known antigen. The isolated RNA, all of it, was reverse transcribed, so expressed TCRB transcripts were what got sequenced. Libraries were prepared by immunoSEQ multiplex PCR; TCRdb keeps only in-frame clonotypes and omits some of them. The sample consists of around 260,000 clones, approximately 24% of them appearing once. The sequenced sample consisted of naive CD4+ T cells from blood. These receptors all come from a woman aged 25 to 45 with type 1 diabetes.

The gene calls are TRBV6-1 and TRBJ2-1; 8 bases agree with TRBD2. The CDR3 runs 16 residues. Germline assignment: CDR1 MNHNS and CDR2 SASEGT. Trimming removed 0 bases from V and 8 bases from J; junction bases left unmatched: 9. This chain's CDR3 is CASSEAGAGAGDEQFF. Here the CDR3 DNA reads TGTGCCAGCAGTGAAGCGGGAGCGGGAGCGGGGGATGAGCAGTTCTTC.

To note about this clone: The same CDR3 is also encoded by other DNA sequences in this sample. The rearrangement links TRBV30 to TRBJ1-2, with no clear D. The CDR3 is made up of 12 amino acids. CDR1 and CDR2 (germline): GTSNPN, SVGIG (reference sequence). V gave up 1 base and J gave up 2 bases, with 5 bases separating them. CDR3 nucleotide sequence: TGTGCCTGGAGTGCCGTGAACTATGGCTACACCTTC. Amino acids: CAWSAVNYGYTF.

This clone was detected a few times. The chain couples TRBV30 to TRBJ2-6, with 12 bases that match TRBD1. After removal of 3 bases from V and 3 bases from J, the junction contained 9 bases not matched to a gene. This CDR3 has 18 amino acids. Germline CDR1 is GTSNPN and CDR2 is SVGIG (reference sequence). This CDR3 reads CAWRQPGQGAGGANVLTF. CDR3 coding DNA: TGTGCCTGGAGACAGCCGGGACAGGGGGCAGGTGGGGCCAACGTCCTGACTTTC.

The chain recombines TRBV9 with TRBJ2-7, with D maybe TRBD2 (6 bases). This CDR3 spans 15 amino acids. Trimming took off 3 bases at V and 4 bases at J, with 17 bases between the two ends. Germline CDR1 and CDR2: SGDLS and YYNGEE. In nucleotides, the CDR3 is TGTGCCAGCAGCGCCTCGGCCGGGACTCTATACGAGCAGTACTTC. Protein sequence: CASSASAGTLYEQYF.

The chain is built from TRBV10-3 and TRBJ2-7; perhaps TRBD2 as D (5 bases). This CDR3 region has 16 residues. With 5 bases removed from V and 3 bases from J, the gap between germline ends came to 20 bases. Per the germline V gene, CDR1 is ENHRY and CDR2 is SYGVKD. The CDR3 reads CAISRPLDSAGYEQYF. CDR3 DNA sequence: TGTGCCATCAGTCGGCCTCTTGACTCGGCGGGCTACGAGCAGTACTTC.

The chain combines TRBV7-9 with TRBJ2-3, with D perhaps matching TRBD2 (6 bases). In germline, CDR1 is SEHNR, CDR2 FQNEAQ (reference sequence). V was trimmed by 4 bases and J by 1 base, leaving 12 bases between them. CDR3 length: 15 residues. The CDR3 region has the DNA TGTGCCAGCAGCTCTCTTGGGACTGGCACAGATACGCAGTATTTT. The encoded protein is CASSSLGTGTDTQYF.

The chain joins TRBV4-1 to TRBJ1-2; a possible D gene is TRBD1 (5 bases). The germline gives CDR1 MGHRA, CDR2 YSYEKL. Trimming removed 2 bases at V and 2 bases at J, with 6 bases between. This CDR3 spans 13 amino acids. The CDR3 nucleotides read TGCGCCAGCAGCCAAACAGGCAACTATGGCTACACCTTC. This gives the protein CASSQTGNYGYTF.

The V gene is TRBV5-5, the J gene TRBJ2-1; D not certain. V gave up 0 bases and J gave up 5 bases, with 3 bases separating them. CDR1 SGHKS and CDR2 YYEKEE come from the germline V gene (reference sequence). CDR3 length equals 12 residues. DNA for the CDR3: TGTGCCAGCAGCTTGGTCGACAATGAGCAGTTCTTC. It is translated as CASSLVDNEQFF. Supplemented by reference TRBV5-5 and TRBJ2-1, the full variable domain reads DAGVTQSPTHLIKTRGQQVTLRCSPISGHKSVSWYQQVLGQGPQFIFQYYEKEERGRGNFPDRFSARQFPNYSSELNVNALLLGDSALYLCASSLVDNEQFFGPGTRLTVL.

The rearrangement links TRBV29-1 to TRBJ1-1, with a weak D call TRBD1 (6 bases). The V and J ends lost 5 bases and 8 bases respectively, with 15 bases between them. CDR1 is SQVTM and CDR2 is ANQGSEA in the germline V gene. This CDR3 is 12 amino acids long. The DNA of the CDR3 is TGCAGCGTTCGAAGGGGGGGCCCAGAAGCTTTCTTT. This sequence encodes CSVRRGGPEAFF.

This sequence joins TRBV14 and TRBJ2-1; D is unresolved. The V end lost 1 base, the J end lost 8 bases, and 15 bases lay between the germline ends. This CDR3 has 15 amino acids. The germline V gene encodes CDR1 SGHDN and CDR2 FVKESK. In nucleotides, the CDR3 is TGTGCCAGCAGCCAAGTCGGCGGAGCCTGGGATGAGCAGTTCTTC. Translation gives CASSQVGGAWDEQFF.

The J gene is TRBJ2-1, the V gene TRBV14, with TRBD2 identical over 11 bases. This CDR3 contains 15 residues. V lost 0 bases and J lost 10; bases outside the gene matches: 5. Germline CDR1 SGHDN, CDR2 FVKESK. CDR3 residues: CASSQESSGRREQFF. In nucleotides, the CDR3 is TGTGCCAGCAGCCAAGAGTCTAGCGGGAGGCGGGAGCAGTTCTTC.

The V gene is TRBV29-1, the J gene TRBJ2-1; TRBD2 matches at 13 bases. Germline CDR1 SQVTM, CDR2 ANQGSEA. J lost 4 bases, V lost 3 bases, and 6 bases had no gene match. The CDR3 totals 16 residues. The CDR3 nucleotides read TGCAGCGTTGATGGGGTACTAGCGGGAGGGTACAATGAGCAGTTCTTC. Translating it yields CSVDGVLAGGYNEQFF.

This clone was counted only a few times. The genes are TRBV18 and TRBJ2-7; 8 bases match TRBD2. With 6 bases clipped from V and 1 base from J, the junction kept 8 bases outside the gene matches. Germline lookup yields CDR1 KGHSH and CDR2 LQKENI. The CDR3 covers 15 residues. The CDR3 DNA is TGTGCCAGCTCCCCTATAGCGGGAACGTCCTACGAGCAGTACTTC. It translates to CASSPIAGTSYEQYF.

This clone was observed once. This chain joins TRBV4-1 and TRBJ2-2; 8 bases line up with TRBD1. V was pared by 4 bases and J by 0 bases, with 10 bases of the junction left unmatched. The CDR3 has 18 residues. The germline CDR1 and CDR2 sequences are MGHRA and YSYEKL. The CDR3 DNA is TGCGCCAGCAGCCCCCGGACAGGGAAGTTCGCGAACACCGGGGAGCTGTTTTTT. Translation gives CASSPRTGKFANTGELFF.

The chain employs TRBV6-1 and TRBJ1-1, with unresolved D. The V and J ends lost 0 bases and 5 bases respectively, with 4 bases between them. The germline CDR1 and CDR2 sequences are MNHNS and SASEGT. The CDR3 consists of 12 residues. The CDR3 loop reads CASSEASTEAFF. The CDR3 DNA follows: TGTGCCAGCAGTGAAGCGTCTACTGAAGCTTTCTTT.

This clone was observed a few times. The chain has TRBV5-1 and TRBJ2-5, with unresolved D. Germline lookup yields CDR1 SGHRS and CDR2 YFSETQ. V was pared by 2 bases and J by 1 base, with 9 bases between. This CDR3 has 14 amino acids. In DNA, the CDR3 is TGCGCCAGCAGCTTAACCGGGTCCCAAGAGACCCAGTACTTC. Translating gives CASSLTGSQETQYF.

J is TRBJ2-1 and V is TRBV5-1; TRBD2 aligns across 8 bases. The CDR3 loop spans 16 amino acids. After removal of 4 bases from V and 3 bases from J, the junction contained 9 bases not matched to a gene. CDR1 and CDR2 (germline): SGHRS, YFSETQ. For the CDR3, the DNA is TGCGCCAGCAGCCTGGAAGCGGGAGACGTCTACAATGAGCAGTTCTTC. Amino acids: CASSLEAGDVYNEQFF.

This rearrangement joins TRBV7-9 to TRBJ2-1; unclear D gene. The CDR3 is 13 amino acids. Deletions cut 5 bases from V and 9 bases from J, with 14 bases between. Germline loops: CDR1 SEHNR, CDR2 FQNEAQ (reference sequence). DNA for the CDR3: TGTGCCAGCAGCATCCCCGACATGGTTGAGCAGTTCTTC. Encoded protein: CASSIPDMVEQFF. Supplemented by reference TRBV7-9 and TRBJ2-1, the full variable domain reads DTGVSQNPRHKITKRGQNVTFRCDPISEHNRLYWYRQTLGQGPEFLTYFQNEAQLEKSRLLSDRFSAERPKGSFSTLEIQRTEQGDSAMYLCASSIPDMVEQFFGPGTRLTVL.

This clone was found a few times. V usage is TRBV5-4 and J usage is TRBJ2-3, with 13 bases matching TRBD2. V lost 4 bases, J lost 5 bases, and 7 bases stayed unmatched. The CDR3 sequence is 16 residues long. Germline V gene sequence: CDR1 SGHNT, CDR2 YYREEE (reference sequence). The CDR3 is CASSEGLAGNRDTQYF. As DNA, the CDR3 is TGTGCCAGCAGCGAGGGACTAGCGGGAAATCGAGATACGCAGTATTTT.

The J gene is TRBJ1-1, the V gene TRBV30; 9 bases fit TRBD1. The V gene's germline CDR1 is GTSNPN and CDR2 SVGIG (reference sequence). The ends lost 2 bases at V and 12 bases at J; junction bases unmatched: 10. The CDR3 contains 13 residues. The CDR3 nucleotides are TGTGCCTGGAGTAGGGGACAGGGAGTGGAAACTTTCTTT. This codes for CAWSRGQGVETFF.

This clone appeared a single time. The V gene is TRBV27, the J gene TRBJ2-5; D is unresolved. The CDR3 has 14 amino acids. Trimming pared 3 bases from V and 2 bases from J, leaving 10 bases between. The germline CDR1 and CDR2 sequences are MNHEY and SMNVEV (reference sequence). The CDR3 protein is CASSFRLSQETQYF. DNA for the CDR3: TGTGCCAGCAGTTTCAGGCTTTCACAAGAGACCCAGTACTTC.

A few counts support this clone. CDR3 nucleotide sequence: TGTGCCAGCAGCGCCACCCTGGGCCATAGCTCCTACAATGAGCAGTTCTTC. Its protein is CASSATLGHSSYNEQFF. The rearrangement uses TRBV9 and TRBJ2-1; no definite D call. The CDR3 is made up of 17 amino acids. Trimming removed 3 bases at V and 0 bases at J, with 16 bases between. Germline CDR1 SGDLS, CDR2 YYNGEE.

The chain couples TRBV28 to TRBJ1-1, with D perhaps matching TRBD1 (5 bases). Per the germline V gene, CDR1 is MDHEN and CDR2 is SYDVKM. The CDR3 contains 13 residues. The CDR3 DNA is TGTGGGATGGGGCGCTTCAAGAACACTGAAGCTTTCTTT. As protein: CGMGRFKNTEAFF. Using reference TRBV28 and TRBJ1-1 for the parts outside the CDR3, the full variable domain is DVKVTQSSRYLVKRTGEKVFLECVQDMDHENMFWYRQDPGLGLRLIYFSYDVKMKEKGDIPEGYSVSREKKERFSLILESASTNQTSMYLCGMGRFKNTEAFFGQGTRLTVV.

The CDR3 spells CASSESTGSNQPQHF. DNA for the CDR3: TGTGCCAGCAGTGAATCGACAGGTTCCAATCAGCCCCAGCATTTT. V and J are TRBV25-1 and TRBJ1-5, with D possibly matching TRBD1 (6 bases). In germline, CDR1 is MGHDK, CDR2 SYGVNS. The CDR3 totals 15 residues. V was shortened by 1 base and J by 3 bases, with 10 bases between the two germline ends.